This T cell receptor beta chain was retrieved from a study of blood T cells in healthy people across ages. Study observations and caveats: Per-million-T-cell TCR beta diversity fell roughly linearly with age.

With respect to this clonotype: Antigen specificity is unknown.

Primers used in a second PCR of about 7 to 12 cycles were a sample-barcoded 5' primer and a J-beta primer mix. Through a template-switch adaptor with 12 random nucleotides, each cDNA molecule received a tag. TCRdb analysed the 5' RACE reads with MiXCR anew, one entry per CDR3 protein. The sample contains 600,000 to 1,000,000 distinct CDR3 sequences, approximately 25% of which appear only once. The ends were cut back, 4 bases at V and 1 base at J, with 17 bases in the middle. Germline CDR1 SGHRS, CDR2 YFSETQ. There are 16 residues in the CDR3. The sample was also reused in another study, on T cells of mothers and their children.

Sequences were obtained from blood. The V gene is TRBV5-1, the J gene TRBJ2-5; D is possibly TRBD2 (5 bases). The TCR comes from a boy aged 5-17 years in good health. The CDR3 is CASSMEESVVQETQYF. CDR3 sequence (DNA): TGCGCCAGCAGCATGGAGGAATCGGTGGTCCAAGAGACCCAGTACTTC.